This section outlines one T cell receptor beta chain sequence together with its context. This record comes from a study of early T cells in non-severe SARS-CoV-2 infection. MiXCR was run by TCRdb on the 5' RACE reads, yielding one entry per CDR3 protein. The sample consists of fewer than 55,000 distinct CDR3 sequences, more than 9.5% of them appearing once. Germline loops: CDR1 MNHEY, CDR2 SVGEGT. The V and J ends lost 5 bases and 4 bases, in that order; junction bases with no gene match: 7. The CDR3 length is 16 residues. The V and J genes are TRBV6-2 or TRBV6-3 and TRBJ2-1; 11 bases align to TRBD2. The material sequenced was whole blood. The sequence was obtained from an adult who was a healthcare worker with PCR-confirmed SARS-CoV-2 infection or an uninfected control (not recorded which). The CDR3 protein is CASSPLAGGNYNEQFF. DNA of the CDR3: TGTGCCAGCAGTCCTTTAGCGGGGGGGAATTACAATGAGCAGTTCTTC.